The clone carrying this TCR beta chain was seen a few times. The target antigen is unknown. Trimming at V came to 4 bases and at J to 4 bases, leaving 21 bases not matched to a gene. Germline V lookup: CDR1 SGHDN, CDR2 FVKESK. The CDR3 is made up of 20 amino acids. The data were taken from a study of PD-1 blockade in classical Hodgkin lymphoma. All patients experienced relapse after autologous stem cell transplantation, and brentuximab vedotin exposure was variable. Classification of best responses gave complete response, partial response or progressive disease. Clones were sequenced by immunoSEQ multiplex PCR, and TCRdb holds only the in-frame ones, with some missing. In the table there are some 22,000 clones, 74% of which are singletons. Study-level results: Complete responders had baseline diversity similar to newly diagnosed patients. When nivolumab was started under 1 year after ASCT, patients were excluded. The CD4+ diversity rise by C4D1 was clearest in complete responders.

This rearrangement joins TRBV14 to TRBJ2-7; 11 bases are a match to TRBD2. The origin of this receptor is a human donor with classical Hodgkin lymphoma. This sample comprised peripheral blood mononuclear cells (PBMCs), obtained at baseline. CDR3 sequence: CASSPGTSGRKPPYIYEQYF. CDR3 DNA sequence: TGTGCCAGCAGCCCAGGGACTAGCGGTCGGAAACCCCCATATATTTACGAGCAGTACTTC.